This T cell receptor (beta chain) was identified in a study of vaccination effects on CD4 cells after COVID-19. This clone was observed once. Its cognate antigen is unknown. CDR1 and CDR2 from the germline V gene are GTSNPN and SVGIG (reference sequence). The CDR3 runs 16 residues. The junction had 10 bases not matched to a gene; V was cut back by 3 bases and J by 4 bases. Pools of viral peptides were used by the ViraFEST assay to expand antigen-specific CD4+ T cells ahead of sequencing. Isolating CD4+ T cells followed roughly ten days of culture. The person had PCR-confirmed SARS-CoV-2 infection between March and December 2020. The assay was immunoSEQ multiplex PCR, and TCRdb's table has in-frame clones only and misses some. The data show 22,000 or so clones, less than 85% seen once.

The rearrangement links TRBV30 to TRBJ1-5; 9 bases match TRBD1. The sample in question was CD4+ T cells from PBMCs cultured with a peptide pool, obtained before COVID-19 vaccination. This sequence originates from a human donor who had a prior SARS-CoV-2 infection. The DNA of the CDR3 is TGTGCCTGGAGGGCTCGCCTTGGGACAGGGAATCAGCCCCAGCATTTT. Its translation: CAWRARLGTGNQPQHF.